The present entry profiles one T cell receptor (beta chain) with its context. Its antigen is undetermined. Germline-derived CDR1 and CDR2 are LNHDA and SQIVND (reference sequence). Trimming took 5 bases from V and 2 from J; bases not matched to a gene: 8. The CDR3 spans 15 residues. This sample stems from a study of prognosis after radiotherapy for stage I lung cancer. Overall study: Stage I non-small cell lung cancer patients were enrolled from early 2018 to early 2019. Every patient with non-small cell lung cancer was judged medically inoperable.

The study's findings and limits: The authors did not determine whether the expanded TCR clones were tumor-specific. Reportedly, metastasis status was linked to differences in TRBV and TRBJ usage frequencies.

Genomic DNA was the source, and TCR beta CDR3 was amplified from it by two-round multiplex PCR. With primers specific to each TRBV and TRBJ gene, the first-round PCR was performed. TCRdb re-called the multiplex PCR reads through MiXCR, storing one row per CDR3 protein. Of tens of thousands of distinct CDR3 sequences listed, roughly two fifths are singletons. V is TRBV19 and J is TRBJ2-7; 8 bases fit TRBD2. Specimen: PBMCs, collected before or after stereotactic body radiation therapy (not recorded which). The clonotype was recovered from a donor at least 50 years old with non-small cell lung cancer. In DNA, the CDR3 is TGTGCCAGTAGTGCTATAGCGGGAAAACCCTACGAGCAGTACTTC. It specifies CASSAIAGKPYEQYF. Full variable domain (outside the CDR3, taken from reference TRBV19 and TRBJ2-7): DGGITQSPKYLFRKEGQNVTLSCEQNLNHDAMYWYRQDPGQGLRLIYYSQIVNDFQKGDIAEGYSVSREKKESFPLTVTSAQKNPTAFYLCASSAIAGKPYEQYFGPGTRLTVT.